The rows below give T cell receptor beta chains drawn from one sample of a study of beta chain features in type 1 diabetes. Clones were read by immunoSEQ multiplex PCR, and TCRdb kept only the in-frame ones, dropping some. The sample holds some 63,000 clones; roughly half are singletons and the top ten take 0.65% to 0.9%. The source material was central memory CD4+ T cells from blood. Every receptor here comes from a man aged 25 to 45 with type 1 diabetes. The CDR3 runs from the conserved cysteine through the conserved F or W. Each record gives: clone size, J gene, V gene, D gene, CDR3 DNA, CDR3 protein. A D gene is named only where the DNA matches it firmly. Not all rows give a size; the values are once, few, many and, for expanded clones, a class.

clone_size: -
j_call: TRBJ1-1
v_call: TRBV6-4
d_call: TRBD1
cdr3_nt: TGTGCCAGCAGTGTCGACAGGGTAACTGAAGCTTTCTTT
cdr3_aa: CASSVDRVTEAFF

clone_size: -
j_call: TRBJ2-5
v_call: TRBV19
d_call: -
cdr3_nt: TGTGCCAGTAGTAACCGGCTAGCGACCCGAGAGACCCAGTACTTC
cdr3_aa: CASSNRLATRETQYF

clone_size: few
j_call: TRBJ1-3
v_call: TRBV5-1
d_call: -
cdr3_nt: TGCGCCAGCAGCTTGGAAGCGGGGGGCGAAGGAAACACCATATATTTT
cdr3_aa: CASSLEAGGEGNTIYF

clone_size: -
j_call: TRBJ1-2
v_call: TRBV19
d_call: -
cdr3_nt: TGTGCCAGTAGTTCACCGTACAGGGCCGATTATGGCTACACCTTC
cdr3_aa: CASSSPYRADYGYTF

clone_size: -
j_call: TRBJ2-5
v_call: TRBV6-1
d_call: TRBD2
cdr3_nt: TGTGCCAGCAGTGACACGGGGGGACAAGAGACCCAGTACTTC
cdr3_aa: CASSDTGGQETQYF

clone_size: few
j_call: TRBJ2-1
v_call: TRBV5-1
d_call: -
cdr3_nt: TGCGCCAGCAGCTTGAGTGGGGGGGCGCCCAATGAGCAGTTCTTC
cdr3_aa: CASSLSGGAPNEQFF

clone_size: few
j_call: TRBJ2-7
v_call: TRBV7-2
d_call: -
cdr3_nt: TGTGCCAGCAGCTTAGTCAGCGGTCCACGAACCGGATACGAGCAGTACTTC
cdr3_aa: CASSLVSGPRTGYEQYF

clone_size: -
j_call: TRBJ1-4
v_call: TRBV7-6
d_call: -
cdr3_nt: TGTGCCAGCAGCTTAGTTGCGTATGAAAAACTGTTTTTT
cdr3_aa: CASSLVAYEKLFF

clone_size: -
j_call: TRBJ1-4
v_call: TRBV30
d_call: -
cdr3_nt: TGTGCCTGGACGGGGACAACTAATGAAAAACTGTTTTTT
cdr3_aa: CAWTGTTNEKLFF

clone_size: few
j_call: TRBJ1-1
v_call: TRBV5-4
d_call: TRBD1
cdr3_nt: TGTGCCAGCAGCGAGGGACAGAGTTTCGGTGAAGCTTTCTTT
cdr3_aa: CASSEGQSFGEAFF

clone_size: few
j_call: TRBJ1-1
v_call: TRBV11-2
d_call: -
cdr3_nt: TGTGCCAGCAGCTTCGCGGAAGATGGGACTGAAGCTTTCTTT
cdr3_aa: CASSFAEDGTEAFF

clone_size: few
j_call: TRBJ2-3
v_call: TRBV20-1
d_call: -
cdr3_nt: TGCAGTGCTAAGAGGGGGGATACGCAGTATTTT
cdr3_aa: CSAKRGDTQYF

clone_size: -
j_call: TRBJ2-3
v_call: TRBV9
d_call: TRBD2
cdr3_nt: TGTGCCAGCAGCCTAATCGGGGGGGAGGCAGATACGCAGTATTTT
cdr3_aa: CASSLIGGEADTQYF

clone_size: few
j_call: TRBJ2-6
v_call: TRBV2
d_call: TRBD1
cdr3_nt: TGTGCCAGCAGTGCCACAGGGGGTGGGGCCAACGTCCTGACTTTC
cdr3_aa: CASSATGGGANVLTF